These T cell receptor beta chains were read from a single sample in a study of T cells in localized non-small cell lung cancer. The repertoire was sequenced with immunoSEQ multiplex PCR; TCRdb's copy has only in-frame clones and lacks some. The sample includes roughly 3,000 clones, under 30% seen only once; the top ten take 9.6%. Sequences were derived from lung tumor tissue, sampled before any cancer treatment. The receptors here all came from a man aged 40-75 years with stage I lung adenocarcinoma. Each CDR3 is given with its conserved first and last residue. The D gene is left open where the match is weak. Not all rows give a size; the values are once, few, many and, for expanded clones, a class.

TRBJ1-6,TRBV9,.,13,few,TGTGCCGGGTTTGGAGCCTATAATTCACCCCTCCACTTT,CAGFGAYNSPLHF
TRBJ2-1,TRBV19,TRBD1,13,.,TGTGCCAGTAGTATCCGACAGGGAAATGAGCAGTTCTTC,CASSIRQGNEQFF
TRBJ1-2,TRBV9,.,12,few,TGTGCCAGCAGCGCTTCGAAGAATGGCTACACCTTC,CASSASKNGYTF
TRBJ2-5,TRBV7-4,TRBD1,13,medium-sized,TGTGCCAGCAGCTTAGGCAGGGGGGAGACCCAGTACTTC,CASSLGRGETQYF
TRBJ2-3,TRBV23-1,.,17,.,TGCGCCAGCAGTCAATCGAGAATGACTAGTCAAACAGATACGCAGTATTTT,CASSQSRMTSQTDTQYF
TRBJ2-5,TRBV18,.,13,.,TGTGCCAGCTCGACAGGGAGGTTGGAGACCCAGTACTTC,CASSTGRLETQYF
TRBJ1-2,TRBV19,TRBD1,15,.,TGTGCCAGTAGACATCAGGGGGACAGGGGGATCGGCTACACCTTC,CASRHQGDRGIGYTF
TRBJ2-1,TRBV19,TRBD2,15,.,TGTGCCAGTAGCAGTACTAGCGGGGTCTCAGGTGAGCAGTTCTTC,CASSSTSGVSGEQFF
TRBJ1-1,TRBV6-7,.,15,.,TGTGCCAGCAGCCCATCGGAGGAGGCGAACACTGAAGCTTTCTTT,CASSPSEEANTEAFF
TRBJ1-2,TRBV30,.,11,.,TGTGCCTGGAACCTTAACTATGGCTACACCTTC,CAWNLNYGYTF
TRBJ2-7,TRBV28,.,14,.,TGTGCCAGCATCAACAAGCTGGCGGTCTACGAGCAGTACTTC,CASINKLAVYEQYF
TRBJ2-1,TRBV11-3,.,14,medium-sized,TGTGCCAGCAGCTTAGTCCTGGGACCCAATGAGCAGTTCTTC,CASSLVLGPNEQFF
TRBJ2-7,TRBV10-2,.,13,few,TGCGCCAGCAGTGATGGACTGCCCTACGAGCAGTACTTC,CASSDGLPYEQYF
TRBJ1-4,TRBV5-1,.,15,.,TGCGCCAGCAGCTTGGGCGGGGGAGGAGGTGAAAAACTGTTTTTT,CASSLGGGGGEKLFF
TRBJ2-1,TRBV6-8,.,18,few,TGTGCCAGCAGTTACTCGACGGGGGGGACAGGATACTACAATGAGCAGTTCTTC,CASSYSTGGTGYYNEQFF
TRBJ1-4,TRBV18,.,12,.,TGTGCCAGCTCACTTACAGAGGAAAAACTGTTTTTT,CASSLTEEKLFF
TRBJ1-3,TRBV19,.,15,.,TGTGCCAGTGAAAACGGACGGAGCTCTGGAAACACCATATATTTT,CASENGRSSGNTIYF
TRBJ1-5,TRBV29-1,.,13,few,TGCAGCGTTGGAGGGGCAGTAAATCAGCCCCAGCATTTT,CSVGGAVNQPQHF
TRBJ2-7,TRBV29-1,.,13,.,TGCAGCGTTGGGGGCGCTGGCCTTTACGAGCAGTACTTC,CSVGGAGLYEQYF
TRBJ2-3,TRBV11-3,TRBD2,15,few,TGTGCCAGCAGCTTGCTAGCGGTGAGCACAGATACGCAGTATTTT,CASSLLAVSTDTQYF
TRBJ1-2,TRBV29-1,TRBD1,15,once,TGCAGCGTTATTACAGGGGGCGCCGGGTTGGGCGGCTACACCTTC,CSVITGGAGLGGYTF
TRBJ2-5,TRBV10-2,TRBD1,18,.,TGCGCCAGCAGTAACCGGGACAGGGGGCTTCTTTGGGAAGAGACCCAGTACTTC,CASSNRDRGLLWEETQYF
TRBJ1-4,TRBV23-1,TRBD1,16,.,TGCGCCAGCACCCAATTTGGGACCGGGACAGCTGAAAAACTGTTTTTT,CASTQFGTGTAEKLFF
TRBJ2-5,TRBV7-5,.,16,few,TGTGCCAGCAGCTTAGGAATCCCAGCGGGGGGGGAGACCCAGTACTTC,CASSLGIPAGGETQYF
TRBJ1-1,TRBV6-8,TRBD1,14,medium-sized,TGTGCCAGCAGTCGGCAGGGGGCGAACACTGAAGCTTTCTTT,CASSRQGANTEAFF
TRBJ2-3,TRBV23-1,.,19,.,TGCGCCAGCAGTCAACCGACTCCGGGACAAGCCTATAGCACAGATACGCAGTATTTT,CASSQPTPGQAYSTDTQYF
TRBJ2-2,TRBV6-8,TRBD1,16,.,TGTGCCAGCAGTCTAGCACCGGGACAGGGGACCGGGGAGCTGTTTTTT,CASSLAPGQGTGELFF
TRBJ1-4,TRBV28,.,16,.,TGTGCCAGCAGTTTAAGCGGGGCAAAAAAGGATGAAAAACTGTTTTTT,CASSLSGAKKDEKLFF
TRBJ2-7,TRBV6-8,.,14,medium-sized,TGTGCCAGCAGCTCCGGGACGCGGCTCTACGAGCAGTACTTC,CASSSGTRLYEQYF
TRBJ2-1,TRBV9,TRBD1,15,medium-sized,TGTGCCAGCAGCATAACCGGGACAGGTTACAATGAGCAGTTCTTC,CASSITGTGYNEQFF
TRBJ2-1,TRBV11-3,TRBD2,14,few,TGTGCCAGCAGCTTTCGCGGGGGGGCCGGTGAGCAGTTCTTC,CASSFRGGAGEQFF
TRBJ2-7,TRBV11-3,.,15,large,TGTGCCAGCAGCTCAGGGTTTGGGGAAGGCTACGAGCAGTACTTC,CASSSGFGEGYEQYF
TRBJ1-6,TRBV11-3,.,16,few,TGTGCCAGCAGCTGGGACACCAGCTCCTATAATTCACCCCTCCACTTT,CASSWDTSSYNSPLHF
TRBJ2-1,TRBV5-1,TRBD2,14,.,TGCGCCAGCAGCTTTGGCGGGGGAATCGGTGAGCAGTTCTTC,CASSFGGGIGEQFF
TRBJ2-5,TRBV12-5,.,13,.,TGTGCTAGTGGTCCGGGGACCTCACCGACCCAGTACTTC,CASGPGTSPTQYF
TRBJ1-5,TRBV28,.,15,.,TGTGCCAGCAGTCACAATGACAGGAAAAATCAGCCCCAGCATTTT,CASSHNDRKNQPQHF
TRBJ1-1,TRBV6-8,TRBD1,13,few,TGTGCCGCTGACAGGGGAGAAGACACTGAAGCTTTCTTT,CAADRGEDTEAFF
TRBJ2-3,TRBV11-3,.,15,medium-sized,TGTGCCAGCAGCTTAACGGGCAGATACACAGATACGCAGTATTTT,CASSLTGRYTDTQYF
TRBJ2-5,TRBV19,.,13,large,TGTGCCAGTAGTAAAACTCACCAGGAGACCCAGTACTTC,CASSKTHQETQYF
TRBJ1-1,TRBV6-8,TRBD1,14,.,TGTGCCAGCACCTATTCCAGGGGGTACACTGAAGCTTTCTTT,CASTYSRGYTEAFF
TRBJ1-3,TRBV14,TRBD1,13,.,TGTGCCAGCAGCCTAGGACAGGGGAGAGCCATATATTTT,CASSLGQGRAIYF
TRBJ1-2,TRBV6-8,TRBD1,13,.,TGTGCCAGCAGCGAGACAGGGAACTATGGCTACACCTTC,CASSETGNYGYTF
TRBJ1-6,TRBV6-8,TRBD1,14,.,TGTGCCAGCAGTGGGACAGGGGAAGGTTCACCCCTCCACTTT,CASSGTGEGSPLHF
TRBJ2-3,TRBV19,TRBD2,14,few,TGTGCCAGTAGTAGGGGACTAGCGGGGGGAACGCAGTATTTT,CASSRGLAGGTQYF
TRBJ1-4,TRBV12-5,.,12,few,TGTGCTAGTGGTCCTGGTAATGAAAAACTGTTTTTT,CASGPGNEKLFF
TRBJ1-5,TRBV6-8,.,13,.,TGTGCCATCAGAAAAAAGGGCAATCAGCCCCAGCATTTT,CAIRKKGNQPQHF
TRBJ2-4,TRBV30,.,12,.,TGTGCCTGGAGTCACGGCAAAAACATTCAGTACTTC,CAWSHGKNIQYF
TRBJ1-1,TRBV18,TRBD1,15,.,TGTGCCAGCTCACCAAGGAACAGGGGGGTCACTGAAGCTTTCTTT,CASSPRNRGVTEAFF